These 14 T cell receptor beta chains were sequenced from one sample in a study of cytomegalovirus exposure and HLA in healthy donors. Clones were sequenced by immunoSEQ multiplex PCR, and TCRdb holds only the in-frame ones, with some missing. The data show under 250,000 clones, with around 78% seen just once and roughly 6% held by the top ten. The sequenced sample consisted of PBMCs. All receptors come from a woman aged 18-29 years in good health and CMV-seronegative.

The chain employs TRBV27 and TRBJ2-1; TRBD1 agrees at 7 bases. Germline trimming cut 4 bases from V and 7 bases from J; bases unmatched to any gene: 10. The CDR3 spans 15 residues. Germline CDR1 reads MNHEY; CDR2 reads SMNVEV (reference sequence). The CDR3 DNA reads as TGTGCCAGCAGTTCCCTACGGGGACAGTCGAATGAGCAGTTCTTC. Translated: CASSSLRGQSNEQFF.

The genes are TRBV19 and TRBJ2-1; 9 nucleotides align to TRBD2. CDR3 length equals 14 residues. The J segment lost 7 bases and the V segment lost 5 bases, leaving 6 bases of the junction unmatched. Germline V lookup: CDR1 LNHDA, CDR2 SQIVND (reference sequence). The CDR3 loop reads CASSRTSVENEQFF. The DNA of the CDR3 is TGTGCCAGTAGTCGGACTAGCGTGGAGAATGAGCAGTTCTTC. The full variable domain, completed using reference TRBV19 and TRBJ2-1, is DGGITQSPKYLFRKEGQNVTLSCEQNLNHDAMYWYRQDPGQGLRLIYYSQIVNDFQKGDIAEGYSVSREKKESFPLTVTSAQKNPTAFYLCASSRTSVENEQFFGPGTRLTVL.

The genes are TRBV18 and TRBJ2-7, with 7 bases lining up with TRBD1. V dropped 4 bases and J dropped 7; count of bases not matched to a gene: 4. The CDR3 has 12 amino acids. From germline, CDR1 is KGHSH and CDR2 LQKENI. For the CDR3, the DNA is TGTGCCAGCTCACTGTCACAGGGGGAGCAGTACTTC. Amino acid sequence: CASSLSQGEQYF.

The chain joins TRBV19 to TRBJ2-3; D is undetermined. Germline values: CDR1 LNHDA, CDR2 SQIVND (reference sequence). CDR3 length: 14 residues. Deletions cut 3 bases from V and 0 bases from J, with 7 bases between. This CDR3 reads CASSMVASTDTQYF. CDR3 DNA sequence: TGTGCCAGTAGTATGGTGGCCAGCACAGATACGCAGTATTTT.

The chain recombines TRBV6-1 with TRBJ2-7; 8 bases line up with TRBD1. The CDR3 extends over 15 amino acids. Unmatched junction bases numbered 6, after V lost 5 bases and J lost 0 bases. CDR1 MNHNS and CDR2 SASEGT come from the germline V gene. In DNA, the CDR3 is TGTGCCAGCAGTCGACCGGGACAGGCCTCCTACGAGCAGTACTTC. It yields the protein CASSRPGQASYEQYF.

CDR3 DNA sequence: TGTGCCAGCAGTGAATCAACTAGCGGGAGGGGGGATACGCAGTATTTT. The encoded protein is CASSESTSGRGDTQYF. The gene calls are TRBV25-1 and TRBJ2-3; 13 bases agree with TRBD2. The trim removed 1 base at V and 6 bases at J, leaving 4 bases unmatched. Germline CDR1 is MGHDK and CDR2 is SYGVNS. CDR3 length: 16 residues. The full variable domain, rest sourced from reference TRBV25-1 and TRBJ2-3, is EADIYQTPRYLVIGTGKKITLECSQTMGHDKMYWYQQDPGMELHLIHYSYGVNSTEKGDLSSESTVSRIRTEHFPLTLESARPSHTSQYLCASSESTSGRGDTQYFGPGTRLTVL.

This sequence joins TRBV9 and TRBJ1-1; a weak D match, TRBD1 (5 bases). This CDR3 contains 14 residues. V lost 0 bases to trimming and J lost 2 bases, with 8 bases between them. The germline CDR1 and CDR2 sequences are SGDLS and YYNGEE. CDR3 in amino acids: CASSVAGHNTEAFF. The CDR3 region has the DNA TGTGCCAGCAGCGTAGCAGGGCATAACACTGAAGCTTTCTTT.

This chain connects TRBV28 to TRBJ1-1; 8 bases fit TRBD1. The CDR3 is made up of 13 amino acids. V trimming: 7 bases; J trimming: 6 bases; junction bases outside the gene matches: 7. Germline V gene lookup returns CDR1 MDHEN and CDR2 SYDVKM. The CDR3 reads CASKQGGWAEAFF. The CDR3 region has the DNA TGTGCCAGCAAACAGGGGGGGTGGGCTGAAGCTTTCTTT.

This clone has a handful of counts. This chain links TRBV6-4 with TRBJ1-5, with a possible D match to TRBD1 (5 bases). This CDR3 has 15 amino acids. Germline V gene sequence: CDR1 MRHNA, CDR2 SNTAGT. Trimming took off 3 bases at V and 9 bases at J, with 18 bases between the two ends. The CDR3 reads CASSEGPALGGPQHF. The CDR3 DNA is TGTGCCAGCAGTGAGGGACCTGCGCTTGGGGGGCCCCAGCATTTT.

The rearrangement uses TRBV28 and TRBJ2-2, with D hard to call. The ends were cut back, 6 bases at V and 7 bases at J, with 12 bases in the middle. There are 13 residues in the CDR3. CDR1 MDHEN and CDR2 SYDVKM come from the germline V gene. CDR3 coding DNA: TGTGCCAGCAGCCCTCAGAGAAGCGGGGAGCTGTTTTTT. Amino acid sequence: CASSPQRSGELFF.

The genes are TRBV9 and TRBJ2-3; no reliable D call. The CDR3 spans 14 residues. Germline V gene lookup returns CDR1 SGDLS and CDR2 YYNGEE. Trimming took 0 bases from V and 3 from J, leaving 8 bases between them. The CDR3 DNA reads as TGTGCCAGCAGCGTAGACCCAGCTACAGATACGCAGTATTTT. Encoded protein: CASSVDPATDTQYF.

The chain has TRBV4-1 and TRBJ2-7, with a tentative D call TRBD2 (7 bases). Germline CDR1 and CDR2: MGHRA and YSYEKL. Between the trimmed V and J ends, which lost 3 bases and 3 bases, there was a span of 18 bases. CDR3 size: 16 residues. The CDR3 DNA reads TGCGCCAGCAGCCAGGGCGCGGGGGCCGCCTTCTACGAGCAGTACTTC. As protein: CASSQGAGAAFYEQYF.

The CDR3 reads CSVGQHGVGANVLTF. For the CDR3, the DNA is TGCAGCGTTGGCCAACACGGAGTCGGGGCCAACGTCCTGACTTTC. This chain connects TRBV29-1 to TRBJ2-6, with D hard to call. The CDR3 extends over 15 amino acids. The V end lost 4 bases, the J end lost 4 bases, and 14 bases lay between the germline ends. The germline V gene has CDR1 SQVTM and CDR2 ANQGSEA.

This chain's CDR3 is CASSSRVNTEAFF. As DNA, the CDR3 is TGTGCCAGCAGTAGCAGGGTGAACACTGAAGCTTTCTTT. The genes are TRBV6-4 and TRBJ1-1, with D possibly matching TRBD1 (5 bases). This CDR3 is built from 13 residues. The germline V and J ends were trimmed by 5 bases and 0 bases, with 7 bases remaining between them. Germline V gene sequence: CDR1 MRHNA, CDR2 SNTAGT.